The T cell receptor beta chain under discussion was sequenced for a study of blood T cell repertoires in COVID-19. Study-wide background: T cells, B-cell-depleted T cells, or PBMCs provided the cDNA or gDNA that served as material.

In the authors' workflow: Nucleated cell number was recorded as an estimate derived from reference gene primer amplification. Using immunoSEQ multiplex PCR, the repertoire was profiled, and TCRdb retains in-frame clones only, with some absent. From that table come the V and J calls and clone size; the DNA was used to work out D and trimming. The sample includes over 50,000 clones, 85% to 90% of them seen just once. This clone was seen a single time. Germline V lookup: CDR1 ENHRY, CDR2 SYGVKD. The CDR3 covers 16 residues. The germline V and J ends were trimmed by 4 bases and 7 bases, with 19 bases remaining between them.

The receptor's source is a human donor in a cohort sampled during active COVID-19. The chain recombines TRBV10-3 with TRBJ2-2, with a possible D match to TRBD1 (5 bases). The sequencing input was peripheral blood. The CDR3 nucleotides read TGTGCCATCAGTGGGTCTAAGGGGCTTGGGATCGGGGAGCTGTTTTTT. It translates to CAISGSKGLGIGELFF.